Sequencing of this T cell receptor (beta chain) was carried out in a study of cytomegalovirus exposure and HLA in healthy donors. The CDR3 has 17 amino acids. Per germline, CDR1 MNHEY and CDR2 SMNVEV (reference sequence). J lost 3 bases, V lost 0 bases, and 10 bases had no gene match. Findings and limits, study-wide: Within an earlier analysis, most TCR beta V segments proved productive either about 87% or about 30% of the time. On later analysis, the bulk of CMV-associated TCR beta chains appeared to be HLA-restricted. Later analysis associated a missense DCLRE1C variant with TCR beta V- and J-gene trimming.

Concerning this clone: As yet, its antigen is unknown.

The PCR ran on 60 Vbeta and 13 Jbeta primers. Repertoires were generated with immunoSEQ multiplex PCR, while TCRdb's copy carries only in-frame clones and drops some. The sample yields roughly 200,000 clones, about 80% seen once. Material for sequencing was PBMCs. The gene calls are TRBV27 and TRBJ2-7; TRBD2 matches 8 bases. This receptor was identified in a woman aged 45-59 years in good health and CMV-seronegative. Written as DNA, the CDR3 is TGTGCCAGCAGTTTATCATCACGCCCGGGGGGGCACTACGAGCAGTACTTC. Amino acids: CASSLSSRPGGHYEQYF.